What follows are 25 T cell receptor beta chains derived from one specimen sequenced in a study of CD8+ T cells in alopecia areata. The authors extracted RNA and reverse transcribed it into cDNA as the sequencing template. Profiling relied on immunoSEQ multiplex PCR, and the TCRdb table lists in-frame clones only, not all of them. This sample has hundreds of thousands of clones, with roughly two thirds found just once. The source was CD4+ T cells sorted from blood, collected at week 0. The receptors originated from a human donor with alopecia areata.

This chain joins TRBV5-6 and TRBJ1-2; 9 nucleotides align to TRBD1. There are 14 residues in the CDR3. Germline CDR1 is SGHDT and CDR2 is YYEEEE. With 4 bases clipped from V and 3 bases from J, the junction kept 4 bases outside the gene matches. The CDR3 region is CASSMGQGHYGYTF. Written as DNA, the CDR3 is TGTGCCAGCAGCATGGGACAGGGTCACTATGGCTACACCTTC.

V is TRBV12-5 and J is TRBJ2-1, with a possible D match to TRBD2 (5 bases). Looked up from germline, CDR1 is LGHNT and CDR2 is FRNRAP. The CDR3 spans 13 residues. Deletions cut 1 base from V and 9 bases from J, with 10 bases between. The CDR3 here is CASGLDNRGEQFF. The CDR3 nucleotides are TGTGCTAGTGGTTTGGACAATCGGGGTGAGCAGTTCTTC.

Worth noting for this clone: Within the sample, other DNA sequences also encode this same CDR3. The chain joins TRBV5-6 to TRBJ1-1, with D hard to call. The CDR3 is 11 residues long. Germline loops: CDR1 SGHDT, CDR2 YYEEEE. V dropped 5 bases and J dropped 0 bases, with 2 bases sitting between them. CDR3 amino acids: CASSLNTEAFF. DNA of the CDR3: TGTGCCAGCAGTTTGAACACTGAAGCTTTCTTT.

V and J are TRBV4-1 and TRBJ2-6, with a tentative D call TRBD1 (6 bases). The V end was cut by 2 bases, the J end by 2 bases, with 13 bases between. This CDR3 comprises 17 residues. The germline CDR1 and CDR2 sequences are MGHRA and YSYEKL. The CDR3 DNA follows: TGCGCCAGCAGCCAAAAACAGGGTACGACTGGGGCCAACGTCCTGACTTTC. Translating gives CASSQKQGTTGANVLTF.

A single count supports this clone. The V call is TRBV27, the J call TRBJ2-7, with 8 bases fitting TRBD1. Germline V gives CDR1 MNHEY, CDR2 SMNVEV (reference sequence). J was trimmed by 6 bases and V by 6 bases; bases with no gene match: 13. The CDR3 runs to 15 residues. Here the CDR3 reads CASRIDRGPFSEQYF. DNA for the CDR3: TGTGCCAGCAGGATCGACAGGGGACCCTTTAGCGAGCAGTACTTC.

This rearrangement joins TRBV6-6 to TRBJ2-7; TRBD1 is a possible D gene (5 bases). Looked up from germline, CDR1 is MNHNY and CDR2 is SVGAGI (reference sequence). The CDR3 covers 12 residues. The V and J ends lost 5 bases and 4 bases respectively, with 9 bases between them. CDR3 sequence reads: CASSPSGYEQYF. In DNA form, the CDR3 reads TGTGCCAGCAGTCCTTCAGGGTACGAGCAGTACTTC.

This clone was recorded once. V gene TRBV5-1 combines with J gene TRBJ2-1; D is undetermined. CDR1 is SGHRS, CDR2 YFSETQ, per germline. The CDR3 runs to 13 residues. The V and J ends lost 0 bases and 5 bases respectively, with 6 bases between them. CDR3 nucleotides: TGCGCCAGCAGCTTGGGACAACACAATGAGCAGTTCTTC. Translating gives CASSLGQHNEQFF.

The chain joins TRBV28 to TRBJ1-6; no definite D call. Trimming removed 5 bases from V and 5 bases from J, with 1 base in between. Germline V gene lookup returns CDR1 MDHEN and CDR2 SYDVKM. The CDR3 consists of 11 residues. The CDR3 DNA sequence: TGTGCCAGCAGTAATAATTCACCCCTCCACTTT. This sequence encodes CASSNNSPLHF.

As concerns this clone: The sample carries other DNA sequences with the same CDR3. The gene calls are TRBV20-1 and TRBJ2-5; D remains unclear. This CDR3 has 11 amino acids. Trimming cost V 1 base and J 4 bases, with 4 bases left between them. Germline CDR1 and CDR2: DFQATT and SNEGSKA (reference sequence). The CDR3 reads CSARVGETQYF. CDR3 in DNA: TGCAGTGCTAGAGTGGGAGAGACCCAGTACTTC.

The CDR3 DNA sequence: TGCAGCGTCCGGACAGGGGGCACGAGCAATCAGCCCCAGCATTTT. Translating gives CSVRTGGTSNQPQHF. V usage is TRBV29-1 and J usage is TRBJ1-5, with 11 nucleotides matching TRBD1. V shed 6 bases and J 1 base; nucleotides not matched to a gene: 5. Germline CDR1 reads SQVTM; CDR2 reads ANQGSEA. This CDR3 is built from 15 residues.

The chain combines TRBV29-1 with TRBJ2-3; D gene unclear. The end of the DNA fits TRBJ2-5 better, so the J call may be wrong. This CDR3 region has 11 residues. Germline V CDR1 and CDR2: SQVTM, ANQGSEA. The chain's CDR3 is CSVVIGETQYF. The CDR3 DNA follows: TGCAGCGTCGTGATCGGAGAGACCCAGTACTTC.

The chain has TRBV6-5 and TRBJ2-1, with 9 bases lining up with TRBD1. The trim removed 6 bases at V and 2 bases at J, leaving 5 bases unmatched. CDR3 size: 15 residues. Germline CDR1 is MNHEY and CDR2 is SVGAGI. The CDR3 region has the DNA TGTGCCAGCAGAACGACAGGGGGTCCCTACAATGAGCAGTTCTTC. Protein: CASRTTGGPYNEQFF.

The CDR3 DNA is TGCAGCGTCAACAGGGGAGATACGCAGTATTTT. This translates into CSVNRGDTQYF. The chain carries TRBV29-1 and TRBJ2-3, with TRBD1 matching over 7 bases. This CDR3 contains 11 residues. Germline values: CDR1 SQVTM, CDR2 ANQGSEA. V lost 6 bases and J lost 5; bases outside the gene matches: 2.

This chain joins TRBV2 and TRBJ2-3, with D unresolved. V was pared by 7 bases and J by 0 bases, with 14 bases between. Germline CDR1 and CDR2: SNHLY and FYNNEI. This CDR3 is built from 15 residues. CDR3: CASIPDGLSTDTQYF. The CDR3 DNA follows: TGTGCCAGCATCCCGGACGGCCTTAGCACAGATACGCAGTATTTT.

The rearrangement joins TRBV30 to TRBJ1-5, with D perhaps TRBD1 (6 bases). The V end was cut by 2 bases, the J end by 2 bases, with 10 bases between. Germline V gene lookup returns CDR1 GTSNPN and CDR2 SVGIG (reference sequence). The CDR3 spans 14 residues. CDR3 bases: TGTGCCTGGAGTAGGGGGGGCGGCAATCAGCCCCAGCATTTT. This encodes CAWSRGGGNQPQHF.

In DNA form, the CDR3 reads TGTGCCACCGCACCAGGACGGGCCACCCCCGAGCAGTACTTC. It yields the protein CATAPGRATPEQYF. The chain is built from TRBV7-2 and TRBJ2-7; D not certain. The germline gives CDR1 SGHTA, CDR2 FQGNSA. Trimming took off 10 bases at V and 6 bases at J, with 22 bases between the two ends. The CDR3 spans 14 residues.

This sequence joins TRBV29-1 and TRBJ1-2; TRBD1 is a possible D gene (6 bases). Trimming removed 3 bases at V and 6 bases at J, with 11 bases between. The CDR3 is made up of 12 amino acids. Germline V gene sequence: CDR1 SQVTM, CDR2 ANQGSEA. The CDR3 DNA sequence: TGCAGCGTTGACATAACAGGGAATGGCTACACCTTC. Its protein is CSVDITGNGYTF. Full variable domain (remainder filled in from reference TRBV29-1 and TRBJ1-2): SAVISQKPSRDICQRGTSLTIQCQVDSQVTMMFWYRQQPGQSLTLIATANQGSEATYESGFVIDKFPISRPNLTFSTLTVSNMSPEDSSIYLCSVDITGNGYTFGSGTRLTVV.

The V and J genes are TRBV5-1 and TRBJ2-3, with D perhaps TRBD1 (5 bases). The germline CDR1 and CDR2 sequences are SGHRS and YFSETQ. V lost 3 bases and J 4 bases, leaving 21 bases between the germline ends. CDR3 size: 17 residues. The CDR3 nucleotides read TGCGCCAGCAGCTCCCTGAGCCTCTCAAGGGGCGCAGATACGCAGTATTTT. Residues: CASSSLSLSRGADTQYF.

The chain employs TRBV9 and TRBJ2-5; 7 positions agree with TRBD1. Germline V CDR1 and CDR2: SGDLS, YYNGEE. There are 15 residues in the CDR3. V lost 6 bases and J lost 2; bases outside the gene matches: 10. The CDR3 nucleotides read TGTGCCAGCACCCCCGGCCGACAGGGACAAGAGACCCAGTACTTC. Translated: CASTPGRQGQETQYF.

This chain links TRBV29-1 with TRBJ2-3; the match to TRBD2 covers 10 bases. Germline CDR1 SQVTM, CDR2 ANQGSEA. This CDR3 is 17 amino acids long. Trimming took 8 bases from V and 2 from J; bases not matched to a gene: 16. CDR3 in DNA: TGCAGCATGACCGCCCAACTAGCGGGGCGTTACACAGATACGCAGTATTTT. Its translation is CSMTAQLAGRYTDTQYF.

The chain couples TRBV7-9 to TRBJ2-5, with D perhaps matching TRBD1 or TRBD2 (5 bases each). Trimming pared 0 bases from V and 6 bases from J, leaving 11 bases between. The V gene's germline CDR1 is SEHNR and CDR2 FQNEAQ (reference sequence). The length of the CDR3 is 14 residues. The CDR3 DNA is TGTGCCAGCAGCTTAGCAGAGGGGCTTCAGACCCAGTACTTC. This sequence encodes CASSLAEGLQTQYF.

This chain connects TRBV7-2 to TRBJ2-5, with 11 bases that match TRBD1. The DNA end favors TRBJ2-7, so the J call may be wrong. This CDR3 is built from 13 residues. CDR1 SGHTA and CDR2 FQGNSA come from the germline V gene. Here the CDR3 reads CASSLDRGREQYF. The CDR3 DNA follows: TGTGCCAGCAGCCTGGACAGGGGGCGCGAGCAGTACTTC.

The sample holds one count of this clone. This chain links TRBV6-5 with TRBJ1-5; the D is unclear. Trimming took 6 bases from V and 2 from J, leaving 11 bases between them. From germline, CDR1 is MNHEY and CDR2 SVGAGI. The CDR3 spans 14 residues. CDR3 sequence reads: CASRRDGGNQPQHF. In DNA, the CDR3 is TGTGCCAGCAGACGCGACGGGGGCAATCAGCCCCAGCATTTT.

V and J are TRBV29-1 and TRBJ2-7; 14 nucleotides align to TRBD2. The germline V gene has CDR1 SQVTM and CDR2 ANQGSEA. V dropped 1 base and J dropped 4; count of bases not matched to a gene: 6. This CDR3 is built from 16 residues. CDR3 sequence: CSVEGRTSGGRYEQYF. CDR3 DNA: TGCAGCGTTGAAGGCCGGACTAGCGGGGGGCGGTACGAGCAGTACTTC.

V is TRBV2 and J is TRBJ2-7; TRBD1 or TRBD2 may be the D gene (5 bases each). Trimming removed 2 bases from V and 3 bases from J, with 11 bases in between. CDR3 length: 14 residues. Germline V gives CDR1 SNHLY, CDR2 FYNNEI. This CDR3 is CASSEQGALYEQYF. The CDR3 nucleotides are TGTGCCAGCAGTGAACAGGGAGCCCTCTACGAGCAGTACTTC.